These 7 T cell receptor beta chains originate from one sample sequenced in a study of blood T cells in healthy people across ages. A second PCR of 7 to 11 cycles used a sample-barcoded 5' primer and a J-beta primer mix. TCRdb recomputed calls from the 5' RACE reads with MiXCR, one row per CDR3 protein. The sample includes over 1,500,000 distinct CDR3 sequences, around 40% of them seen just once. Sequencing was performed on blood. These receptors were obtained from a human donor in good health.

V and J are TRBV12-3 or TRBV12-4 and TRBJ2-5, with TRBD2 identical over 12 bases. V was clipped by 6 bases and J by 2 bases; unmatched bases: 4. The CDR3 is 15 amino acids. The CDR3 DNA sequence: TGTGCCAGCAGGCCTAGCGGGGGGGAGCAAGAGACCCAGTACTTC. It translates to CASRPSGGEQETQYF.

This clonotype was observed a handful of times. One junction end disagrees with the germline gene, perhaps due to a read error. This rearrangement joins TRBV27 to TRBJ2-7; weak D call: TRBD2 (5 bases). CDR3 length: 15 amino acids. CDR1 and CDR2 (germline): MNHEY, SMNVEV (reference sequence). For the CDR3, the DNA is TGTGCCGGCAGTGACTACACGGCGAGCTCCTACGAGCAGTACTTC. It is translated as CAGSDYTASSYEQYF.

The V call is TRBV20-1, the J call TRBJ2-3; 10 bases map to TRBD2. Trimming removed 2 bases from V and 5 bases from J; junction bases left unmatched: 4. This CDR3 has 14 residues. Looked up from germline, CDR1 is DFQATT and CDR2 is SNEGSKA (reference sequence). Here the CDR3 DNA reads TGCAGTGCTAGAAGCGGGGGGGCGAGAGATACGCAGTATTTT. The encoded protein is CSARSGGARDTQYF.

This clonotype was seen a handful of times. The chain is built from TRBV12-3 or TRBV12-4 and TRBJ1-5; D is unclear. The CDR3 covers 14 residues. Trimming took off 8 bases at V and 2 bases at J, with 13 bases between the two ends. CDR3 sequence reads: CASAGPTGNQPQHF. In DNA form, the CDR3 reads TGTGCCAGCGCCGGACCCACCGGCAATCAGCCCCAGCATTTT.

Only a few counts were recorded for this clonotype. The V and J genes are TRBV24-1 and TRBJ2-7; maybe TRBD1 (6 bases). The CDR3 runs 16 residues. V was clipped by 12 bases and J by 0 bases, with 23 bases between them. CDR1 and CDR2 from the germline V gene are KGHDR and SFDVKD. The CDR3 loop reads CAPLYRDNFRSYEQYF. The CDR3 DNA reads TGTGCCCCCCTTTACCGGGACAACTTCCGCTCCTACGAGCAGTACTTC.

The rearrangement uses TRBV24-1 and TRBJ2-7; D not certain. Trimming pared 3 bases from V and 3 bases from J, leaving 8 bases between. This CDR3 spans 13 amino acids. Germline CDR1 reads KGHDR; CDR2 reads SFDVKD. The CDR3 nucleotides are TGTGCCACCAGTGATCCGGTGAGCTACGAGCAGTACTTC. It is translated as CATSDPVSYEQYF.

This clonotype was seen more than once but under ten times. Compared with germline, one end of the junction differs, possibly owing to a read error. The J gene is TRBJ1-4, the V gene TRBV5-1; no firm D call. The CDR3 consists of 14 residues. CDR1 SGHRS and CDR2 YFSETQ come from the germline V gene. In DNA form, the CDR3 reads TGTGCCAGCAGTTTACTATCAACTAATGAAAAACTGTTTTTT. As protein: CASSLLSTNEKLFF.